This is a list of T cell receptor beta chains from one sample in a study of CD4 T cells in relation to SARS-CoV-2 and coronaviruses. The table came from immunoSEQ multiplex PCR; TCRdb's copy has only in-frame clones and leaves some out. This sample has over 35,000 clones, with around 74% found just once. Their specific antigens are unknown. Sample: memory CD4+ T cells from PBMCs, cultured in vitro. The receptor set was obtained from an adult with COVID-19. The CDR3 runs from the conserved cysteine through the conserved F or W. D genes are given only for firm matches. Rows give clone size only sometimes, using once, few, many, or a class for an expanded clone.

j_call d_call clone_size v_call cdr3_nt cdr3_aa
TRBJ1-5 NA NA TRBV30 TGTGCCTGGGAGTTGGGAGGAGGCCCCCAGCATTTT CAWELGGGPQHF
TRBJ2-1 NA NA TRBV21-1 TGTGCCAGCAGCAAACCCCTAGCGGATAAAACCTACAATGAGCAGTTCTTC CASSKPLADKTYNEQFF
TRBJ2-7 NA NA TRBV5-5 TGTGCCAGCAGCTCCCTTCGGCCGGAGCAGTACTTC CASSSLRPEQYF
TRBJ1-2 TRBD1 NA TRBV5-6 TGTGCCAGCAGCTTCCTAGGGACAGTCAACTATGGCTACACCTTC CASSFLGTVNYGYTF
TRBJ2-7 NA NA TRBV28 TGTGCCAGCAGTCCACAGGTGGGGGCCTCTAGGCACGAGCAGTACTTC CASSPQVGASRHEQYF
TRBJ2-5 TRBD2 once TRBV5-1 TGCGCCAGCAGCCCGAGACTAGCGGGAGCCACATCGAGGACCCAGTACTTC CASSPRLAGATSRTQYF
TRBJ1-2 TRBD1 few TRBV29-1 TGCAGCGGAGGGGACAGCTTAATCTATGGCTACACCTTC CSGGDSLIYGYTF
TRBJ2-1 NA NA TRBV11-3 TGTGCCAGCAGCCGTGGGACGGCCTCCTACAATGAGCAGTTCTTC CASSRGTASYNEQFF
TRBJ1-1 TRBD1 NA TRBV9 TGTGCCAGCAGCCCCTGGACAGGGGGCGTTACTGAAGCTTTCTTT CASSPWTGGVTEAFF
TRBJ1-6 NA few TRBV6-1 TGTGCCAGCAGTGACCTTCTCAGTTCACCCCTCCACTTT CASSDLLSSPLHF
TRBJ1-4 TRBD1 NA TRBV14 TGTGCCAGCAGCCGGGACAGGGCTAGCTCTGGTGAAAAACTGTTTTTT CASSRDRASSGEKLFF
TRBJ2-5 NA NA TRBV4-2 TGTGCCAGCAGCCCAAGAGGGAGCGCGCAAGAGACCCAGTACTTC CASSPRGSAQETQYF
TRBJ2-1 NA NA TRBV19 TGTGCCAGTAGTATAGGTCACAACTCCTACAATGAGCAGTTCTTC CASSIGHNSYNEQFF
TRBJ2-7 TRBD2 NA TRBV14 TGTGCCAGCAGCCAAGTTAAGGGAGGGCCGATCTACGAGCAGTACTTC CASSQVKGGPIYEQYF
TRBJ2-4 NA once TRBV7-2 TGTGCCAGCAGCCCGTGGTTAACTGGGGCCAAAAACATTCAGTACTTC CASSPWLTGAKNIQYF
TRBJ2-1 TRBD2 NA TRBV3-1/TRBV3-2 TGTGCCAGCAGCCAAGGTAGCGGGAGCGTCCTCTTCTACAATGAGCAGTTCTTC CASSQGSGSVLFYNEQFF
TRBJ2-7 NA NA TRBV4-2 TGTGCCAGCAGCCAAGAACTAGAAGGAGGCTACGAGCAGTACTTC CASSQELEGGYEQYF
TRBJ2-1 NA NA TRBV7-9 TGTGCCAGCAGCTTAGGATTTGTTGAAAATGAGCAGTTCTTC CASSLGFVENEQFF
TRBJ2-5 TRBD2 NA TRBV9 TGTGCCAGCAGCGGAGGGACTAGCGGGAGGCGGGAGACCCAGTACTTC CASSGGTSGRRETQYF
TRBJ2-5 TRBD1 NA TRBV11-2 TGTGCCAGCAGGTTGGGGACAGGCAGTCAAGAGACCCAGTACTTC CASRLGTGSQETQYF
TRBJ2-3 TRBD2 once TRBV2 TGTGCCAGCAGTGAATTTATACTAGCGGGCCGCACAGATACGCAGTATTTT CASSEFILAGRTDTQYF
TRBJ2-7 NA few TRBV20-1 TGCAGTGCTACCCGACTAAGCGAGCAGTACTTC CSATRLSEQYF
TRBJ2-7 NA NA TRBV5-1 TGCGCCAGCAGCTTGGCCCTCGGGAAGCGGTACTACGAGCAGTACTTC CASSLALGKRYYEQYF
TRBJ2-1 NA NA TRBV10-3 TGTGCCACCGGAGACCTTGGTGAGCAGTTCTTC CATGDLGEQFF
TRBJ2-1 TRBD2 NA TRBV7-8 TGTGCCAGCAGCCGACTGACTAGCGGGAGGGCCACGTCAGAGCAGTTCTTC CASSRLTSGRATSEQFF
TRBJ2-7 NA NA TRBV7-2 TGTGCCAGCAGCTTAGGCTCGGCGGGCGGGGCCTACGAGCAGTACTTC CASSLGSAGGAYEQYF
TRBJ2-2 NA NA TRBV9 TGTGCCAGCAACTTAGGGCACACCCGCACCGGGGAGCTGTTTTTT CASNLGHTRTGELFF
TRBJ2-3 NA NA TRBV7-3 TGTGCCAGCAGCTTAGAAGGCACAGATACGCAGTATTTT CASSLEGTDTQYF
TRBJ1-2 NA NA TRBV6-4 TGTGCCAGCCTTCCCCCCCCAAATGTGATTCGCTACACCTTC CASLPPPNVIRYTF
TRBJ2-5 NA NA TRBV7-8 TGTGCCAGCAGCTTCCCGGGAGTAGAGACCCAGTACTTC CASSFPGVETQYF
TRBJ2-5 NA NA TRBV7-7 TGTGCCAGCAGCTTAGTCAGCCAAGAGACCCAGTACTTC CASSLVSQETQYF
TRBJ2-1 TRBD2 NA TRBV19 TGTGCCAGTAGTATTTGGGCCGAGACTAGCGTGGTGGAGCAGTTCTTC CASSIWAETSVVEQFF
TRBJ1-6 NA few TRBV7-3 TGTGCCAGCAGGGGCAGGAGCTCCTATAATTCACCCCTCCACTTT CASRGRSSYNSPLHF
TRBJ2-1 NA few TRBV6-6 TGTGCCAGCAGATTGGGAGGCGACCGCTACAATGAGCAGTTCTTC CASRLGGDRYNEQFF
TRBJ1-2 NA NA TRBV5-1 TGCGCCAGCAGCTTTGGGTGGGGAGCTAACTATGGCTACACCTTC CASSFGWGANYGYTF
TRBJ1-5 TRBD1 NA TRBV6-5 TGTGCCAGCAGTAGGGACAGGGGGCGTCAGCCCCAGCATTTT CASSRDRGRQPQHF
TRBJ1-2 NA NA TRBV6-6 TGTGCCAGCAGGTCAGGGACCACGGTCCAGACCTTC CASRSGTTVQTF
TRBJ2-5 TRBD2 few TRBV18 TGTGCCAGCTCACCAAGGGTAGCGGGATACCAAGAGACCCAGTACTTC CASSPRVAGYQETQYF
TRBJ2-7 NA NA TRBV3-1/TRBV3-2 TGTGCCAGCAGCCAAGATCTTTTCCTGCCCGACGAGCAGTACTTC CASSQDLFLPDEQYF
TRBJ1-1 NA NA TRBV28 TGTGCCAGCAGTCACACCCCCAAGGCCTTCACTGAAGCTTTCTTT CASSHTPKAFTEAFF
TRBJ2-2 NA NA TRBV2 TGTGCCAGCAAAGTCTTAGGGGGATCGAACACCGGGGAGCTGTTTTTT CASKVLGGSNTGELFF
TRBJ1-2 TRBD1 NA TRBV28 TGTGCCAGCAGCGGGGACAGGGTACGTGGCTACACCTTC CASSGDRVRGYTF
TRBJ2-5 NA once TRBV5-1 TGCGCCAGCAGCTTGGAAGTGACTAAAGAGACCCAGTACTTC CASSLEVTKETQYF
TRBJ1-5 TRBD1 once TRBV28 TGTGCCAGCAGTTTACTTGGGACAGGTTATCAGCCCCAGCATTTT CASSLLGTGYQPQHF
TRBJ2-2 NA NA TRBV19 TGTGCCAGTAGTACCACTAGAACCGGGGAGCTGTTTTTT CASSTTRTGELFF
TRBJ2-7 NA NA TRBV11-2 TGTGCCAGCAGCTTTGTCAGTTCCTACGAGCAGTACTTC CASSFVSSYEQYF
TRBJ2-1 TRBD2 NA TRBV5-1 TGCGCCAGCAGATCTGGGACTAGCGGGAGTCCCCCAGTCTGGGTCTTC CASRSGTSGSPPVWVF
TRBJ1-6 NA few TRBV28 TGTGCCAGCCTAGACAGGTGGAATTCACCCCTCCACTTT CASLDRWNSPLHF